These 5 T cell receptor beta chains were sequenced from one sample in a study of blood T cells in healthy people across ages. Then a second PCR, running roughly 7 to 11 cycles, was carried out with a sample-barcoded 5' primer and a J-beta primer mix. MiXCR, run by TCRdb on the 5' RACE reads, gives a single entry per CDR3 protein. Here the sample spans hundreds of thousands of distinct CDR3 sequences, under 35% being singletons. Sequenced: blood. These receptors all come from an elderly woman in good health.

The chain links TRBV7-2 to TRBJ2-5, with 10 positions matching TRBD1. The end of the DNA fits TRBJ2-7 better, so the J call may be wrong. The CDR3 has 15 residues. Germline V CDR1 and CDR2: SGHTA, FQGNSA. The CDR3 reads CASRRTGGTFYEQYF. The CDR3 region has the DNA TGTGCCAGCAGGAGGACAGGGGGTACGTTCTACGAGCAGTACTTC.

This clonotype was seen more than once but under ten times. At one end the junction does not follow the germline gene, possibly because of a read error. This chain links TRBV20-1 with TRBJ1-1, with TRBD1 matching 7 bases. The CDR3 contains 14 residues. Germline CDR1 and CDR2: DFQATT and SNEGSKA (reference sequence). CDR3 loop: CSARDREVNTEAFF. The CDR3 DNA reads as TGCAGTGCCAGAGACAGGGAGGTGAACACTGAAGCTTTCTTT.

At least ten counts were recorded for this clonotype. The J gene is TRBJ1-2, the V gene TRBV28; no definite D call. Germline CDR1 MDHEN, CDR2 SYDVKM. The CDR3 loop spans 12 amino acids. Trimming stripped 5 bases from V and 8 bases from J, with 12 bases between. This CDR3 is CASSVIRRGYTF. The CDR3 DNA reads TGTGCCAGCAGTGTGATACGTCGGGGCTACACCTTC.

This clonotype was seen at least ten times. The DNA of the CDR3 is TGTGCCAGCAGCCCCCGGGACAGGGAATTTCCGTTCTTC. Amino acid sequence: CASSPRDREFPFF. The chain uses TRBV7-8 and TRBJ2-1; 9 bases match TRBD1. CDR3 length: 13 amino acids. J lost 15 bases, V lost 5 bases, and 11 bases had no gene match. The germline V gene encodes CDR1 SGHVS and CDR2 FQNEAQ.

This chain uses TRBV16 with TRBJ1-4; D is unresolved. There are 15 residues in the CDR3. The germline V and J ends were trimmed by 3 bases and 12 bases, with 20 bases remaining between them. From germline, CDR1 is KGHSY and CDR2 FQNENV. The chain's CDR3 is CASSQGGSSRGELFF. CDR3 bases: TGTGCCAGCAGCCAGGGTGGGTCCTCGCGTGGGGAACTGTTTTTT.